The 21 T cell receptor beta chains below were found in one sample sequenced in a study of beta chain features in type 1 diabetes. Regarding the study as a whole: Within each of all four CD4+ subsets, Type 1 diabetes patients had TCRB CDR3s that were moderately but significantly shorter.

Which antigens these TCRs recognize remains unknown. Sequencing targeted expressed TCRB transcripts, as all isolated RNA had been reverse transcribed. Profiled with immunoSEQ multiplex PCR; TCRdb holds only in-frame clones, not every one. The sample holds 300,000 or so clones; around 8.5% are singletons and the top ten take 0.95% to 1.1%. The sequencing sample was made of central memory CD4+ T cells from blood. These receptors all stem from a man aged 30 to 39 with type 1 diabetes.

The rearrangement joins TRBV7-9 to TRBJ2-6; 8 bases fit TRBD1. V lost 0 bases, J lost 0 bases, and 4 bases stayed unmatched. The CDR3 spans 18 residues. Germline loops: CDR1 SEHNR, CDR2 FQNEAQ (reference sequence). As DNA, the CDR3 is TGTGCCAGCAGCTTAGCGGCAGGGGGCTACTCTGGGGCCAACGTCCTGACTTTC. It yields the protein CASSLAAGGYSGANVLTF.

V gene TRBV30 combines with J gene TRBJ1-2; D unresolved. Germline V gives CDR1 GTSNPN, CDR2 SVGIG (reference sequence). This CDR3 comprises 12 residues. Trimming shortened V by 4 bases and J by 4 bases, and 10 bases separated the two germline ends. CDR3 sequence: CAWKNSIYGYTF. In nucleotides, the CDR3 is TGTGCCTGGAAAAACAGCATCTATGGCTACACCTTC.

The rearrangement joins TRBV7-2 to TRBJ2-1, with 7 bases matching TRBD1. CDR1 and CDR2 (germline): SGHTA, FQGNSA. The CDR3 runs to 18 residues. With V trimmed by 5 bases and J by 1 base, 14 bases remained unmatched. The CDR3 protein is CASSRHATGWESYNEQFF. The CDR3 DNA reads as TGTGCCAGCAGCCGCCACGCGACAGGGTGGGAATCCTACAATGAGCAGTTCTTC.

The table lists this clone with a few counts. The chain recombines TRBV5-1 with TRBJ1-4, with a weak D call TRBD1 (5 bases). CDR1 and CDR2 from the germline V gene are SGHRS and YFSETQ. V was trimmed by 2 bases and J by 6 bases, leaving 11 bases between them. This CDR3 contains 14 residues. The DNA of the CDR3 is TGCGCCAGCAGCTTAGCAGGGATGGATGAAAAACTGTTTTTT. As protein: CASSLAGMDEKLFF.

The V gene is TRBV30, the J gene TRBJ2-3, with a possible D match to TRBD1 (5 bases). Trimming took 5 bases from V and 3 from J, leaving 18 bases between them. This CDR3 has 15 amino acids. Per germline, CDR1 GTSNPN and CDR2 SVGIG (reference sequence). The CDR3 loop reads CAWDTQGFRTDTQYF. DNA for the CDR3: TGTGCCTGGGACACCCAGGGTTTTAGGACAGATACGCAGTATTTT. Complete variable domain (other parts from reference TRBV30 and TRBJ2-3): SQTIHQWPATLVQPVGSPLSLECTVEGTSNPNLYWYRQAAGRGLQLLFYSVGIGQISSEVPQNLSASRPQDRQFILSSKKLLLSDSGFYLCAWDTQGFRTDTQYFGPGTRLTVL.

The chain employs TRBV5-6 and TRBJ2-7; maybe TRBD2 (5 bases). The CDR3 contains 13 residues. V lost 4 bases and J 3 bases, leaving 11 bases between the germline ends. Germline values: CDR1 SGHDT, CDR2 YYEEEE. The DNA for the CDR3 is TGTGCCAGCAGCATTGGACGGGGCTACGAGCAGTACTTC. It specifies CASSIGRGYEQYF.

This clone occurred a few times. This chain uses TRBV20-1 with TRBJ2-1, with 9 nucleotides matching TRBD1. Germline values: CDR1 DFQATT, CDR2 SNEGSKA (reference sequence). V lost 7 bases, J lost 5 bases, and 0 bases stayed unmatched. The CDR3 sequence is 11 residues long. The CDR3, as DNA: TGCAGTGGGGACAGGGACAATGAGCAGTTCTTC. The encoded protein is CSGDRDNEQFF.

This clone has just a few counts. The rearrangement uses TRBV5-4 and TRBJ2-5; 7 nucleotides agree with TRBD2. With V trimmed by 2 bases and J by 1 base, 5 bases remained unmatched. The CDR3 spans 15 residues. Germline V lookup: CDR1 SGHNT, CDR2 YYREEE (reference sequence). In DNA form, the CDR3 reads TGTGCCAGCAGCTTAGTAGCGGGCCTCCAAGAGACCCAGTACTTC. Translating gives CASSLVAGLQETQYF.

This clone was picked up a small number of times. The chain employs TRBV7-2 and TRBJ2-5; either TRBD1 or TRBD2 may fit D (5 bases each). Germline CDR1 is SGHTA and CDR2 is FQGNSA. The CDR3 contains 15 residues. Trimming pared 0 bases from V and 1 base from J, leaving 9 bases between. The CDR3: CASSLAGTPQETQYF. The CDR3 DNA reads TGTGCCAGCAGCTTAGCAGGGACGCCCCAAGAGACCCAGTACTTC.

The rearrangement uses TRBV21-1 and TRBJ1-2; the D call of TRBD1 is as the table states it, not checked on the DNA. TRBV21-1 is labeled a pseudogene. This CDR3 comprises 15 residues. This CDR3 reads CASSSVPGGQSGYTF. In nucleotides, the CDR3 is TGTGCCAGCAGCAGTGTACCAGGGGGCCAGAGTGGCTACACCTTC.

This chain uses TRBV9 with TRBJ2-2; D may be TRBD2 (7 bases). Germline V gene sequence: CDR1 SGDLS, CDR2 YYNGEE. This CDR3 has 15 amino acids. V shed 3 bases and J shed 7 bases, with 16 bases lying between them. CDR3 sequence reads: CASSAWGGPSGELFF. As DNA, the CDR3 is TGTGCCAGCAGCGCCTGGGGGGGGCCCAGCGGGGAGCTGTTTTTT.

In DNA form, the CDR3 reads TGTGCCAGCACCCTAGGATATAGCAATCAGCCCCAGCATTTT. Its translation is CASTLGYSNQPQHF. This sequence joins TRBV28 and TRBJ1-5; D ambiguous. From germline, CDR1 is MDHEN and CDR2 SYDVKM. V lost 7 bases and J lost 0, with 10 bases in between. The CDR3 contains 14 residues.

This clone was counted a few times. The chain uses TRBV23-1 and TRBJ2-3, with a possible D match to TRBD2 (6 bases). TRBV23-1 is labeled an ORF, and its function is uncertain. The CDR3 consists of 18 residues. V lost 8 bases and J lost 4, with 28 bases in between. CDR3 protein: CASCSWSKTSINSDTQYF. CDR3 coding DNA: TGCGCCAGCTGTAGCTGGTCCAAGACTAGTATTAATTCAGATACGCAGTATTTT.

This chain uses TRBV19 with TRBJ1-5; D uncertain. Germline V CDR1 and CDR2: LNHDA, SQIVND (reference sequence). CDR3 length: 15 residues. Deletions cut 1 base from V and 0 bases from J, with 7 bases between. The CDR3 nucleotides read TGTGCCAGTAGTATAGGGACGAGTAGCAATCAGCCCCAGCATTTT. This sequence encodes CASSIGTSSNQPQHF.

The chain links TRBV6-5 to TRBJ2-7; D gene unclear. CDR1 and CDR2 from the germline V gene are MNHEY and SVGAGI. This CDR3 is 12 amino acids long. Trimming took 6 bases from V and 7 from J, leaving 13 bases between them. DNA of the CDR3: TGTGCCAGCAGCCACGATCAGAGGGAGCAGTACTTC. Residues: CASSHDQREQYF.

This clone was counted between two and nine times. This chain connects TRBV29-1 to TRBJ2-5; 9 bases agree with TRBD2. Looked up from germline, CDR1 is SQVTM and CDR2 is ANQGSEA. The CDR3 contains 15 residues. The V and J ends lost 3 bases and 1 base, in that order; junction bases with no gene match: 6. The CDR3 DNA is TGCAGCGTTGATTGGGCTAGCGGGGTCCAAGAGACCCAGTACTTC. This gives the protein CSVDWASGVQETQYF.

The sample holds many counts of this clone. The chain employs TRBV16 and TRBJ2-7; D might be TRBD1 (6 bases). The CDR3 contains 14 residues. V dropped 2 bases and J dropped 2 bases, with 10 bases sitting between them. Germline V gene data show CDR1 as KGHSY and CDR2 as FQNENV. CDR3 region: CASSQNRATYEQYF. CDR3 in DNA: TGTGCCAGCAGCCAAAACAGGGCCACCTACGAGCAGTACTTC.

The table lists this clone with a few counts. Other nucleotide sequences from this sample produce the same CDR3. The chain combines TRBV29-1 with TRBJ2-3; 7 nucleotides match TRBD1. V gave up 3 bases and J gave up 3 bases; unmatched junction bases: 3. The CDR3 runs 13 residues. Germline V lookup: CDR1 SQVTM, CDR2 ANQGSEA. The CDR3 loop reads CSVDSRGTDTQYF. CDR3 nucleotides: TGCAGCGTTGACAGCAGGGGGACAGATACGCAGTATTTT.

CDR3 amino acids: CAIGDSNQPQHF. The CDR3 DNA sequence: TGTGCCATCGGGGACTCCAATCAGCCCCAGCATTTT. The rearrangement uses TRBV6-5 and TRBJ1-5, with D possibly being TRBD1 (5 bases). The germline V gene has CDR1 MNHEY and CDR2 SVGAGI. The CDR3 extends over 12 amino acids. Trimming cost V 10 bases and J 3 bases, with 10 bases left between them.

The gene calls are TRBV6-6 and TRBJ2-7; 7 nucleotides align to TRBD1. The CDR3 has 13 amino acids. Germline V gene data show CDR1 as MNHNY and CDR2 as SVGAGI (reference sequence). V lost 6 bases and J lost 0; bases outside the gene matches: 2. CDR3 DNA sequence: TGTGCCAGCAGCGACAGGGACTCCTACGAGCAGTACTTC. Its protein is CASSDRDSYEQYF.

The DNA for the CDR3 is TGTGCCAGCAGCTTAGATGGGACTAATCAAGAGACCCAGTACTTC. Translated: CASSLDGTNQETQYF. The chain combines TRBV7-2 with TRBJ2-5, with 7 nucleotides matching TRBD2. Unmatched junction bases numbered 4, after V lost 1 base and J lost 2 bases. The CDR3 is 15 residues long. Germline V gene sequence: CDR1 SGHTA, CDR2 FQGNSA.